The 26 T cell receptor beta chains in this list originate from one sample, sequenced in a study of long-term antiretroviral therapy in people with HIV. At the survey level, the v3.0 immunoSEQ assay was run. Sequenced by immunoSEQ multiplex PCR; TCRdb stores in-frame clones only, minus some. The sample has some 21,000 clones; roughly 84% are singletons. The specimen comprised unsorted PBMCs, sampled 0.2 years before starting antiretroviral therapy. These receptors all come from a man aged 18-30 years with HIV.

V is TRBV11-2 and J is TRBJ1-5; a weak D match, TRBD1 (5 bases). The CDR3 spans 14 residues. Trimming took 1 base from V and 6 from J, leaving 10 bases between them. Germline-derived CDR1 and CDR2 are SGHAT and FQNNGV. The CDR3 is CASSLGGEGQPQHF. CDR3 coding DNA: TGTGCCAGCAGCTTAGGGGGGGAGGGTCAGCCCCAGCATTTT.

The chain carries TRBV7-8 and TRBJ2-1, with D possibly TRBD2 on 7 matching bases. The V and J ends lost 1 base and 6 bases respectively, with 13 bases between them. Germline V gene sequence: CDR1 SGHVS, CDR2 FQNEAQ. The CDR3 consists of 15 residues. The CDR3: CASSLVGGRFNEQFF. The CDR3 DNA follows: TGTGCCAGCAGCTTAGTCGGGGGGCGCTTCAATGAGCAGTTCTTC.

The chain has TRBV5-1 and TRBJ2-7, with TRBD1 as a possible D gene (6 bases). CDR3 size: 14 residues. V lost 4 bases, J lost 0 bases, and 11 bases lay in between. From germline, CDR1 is SGHRS and CDR2 YFSETQ. The CDR3 region has the DNA TGCGCCAGCAGCCCACGACAGGCCTCCTACGAGCAGTACTTC. This sequence encodes CASSPRQASYEQYF.

This chain links TRBV2 with TRBJ1-5; D not resolved. Germline lookup yields CDR1 SNHLY and CDR2 FYNNEI. This CDR3 spans 11 amino acids. V lost 4 bases and J 11 bases, leaving 9 bases between the germline ends. Here the CDR3 reads CASSGREAQHF. The CDR3 coding sequence is TGTGCCAGCAGTGGGCGAGAGGCCCAGCATTTT.

This clone was found once. Compared with germline, one end of the junction differs, possibly owing to a read error. The V call is TRBV7-7, the J call TRBJ2-1, with 12 bases that match TRBD2. Per the germline V gene, CDR1 is SSHAT and CDR2 is FNYEAQ (reference sequence). There are 15 residues in the CDR3. The DNA of the CDR3 is TGTGCTAGCAGCGAGACTAGCGGGAGAGATAATGAGCAGTTCTTC. It yields the protein CASSETSGRDNEQFF.

V usage is TRBV9 and J usage is TRBJ2-2; 8 nucleotides match TRBD1. The CDR3 spans 14 residues. CDR1 is SGDLS and CDR2 is YYNGEE in the germline V gene. Losses at the gene ends were 7 bases for V and 4 bases for J; bases not matched to a gene: 6. The DNA for the CDR3 is TGTGCCAGCCTAGGACAGGGAGGCACCGGGGAGCTGTTTTTT. It specifies CASLGQGGTGELFF.

The rearrangement links TRBV6-5 to TRBJ1-1, with 7 bases aligning to TRBD1. The CDR3 loop spans 14 amino acids. The V segment lost 6 bases and the J segment 1 base; nucleotides outside the gene matches: 5. Germline lookup yields CDR1 MNHEY and CDR2 SVGAGI. CDR3 residues: CASSNRGPNTEAFF. The CDR3 DNA sequence: TGTGCCAGCAGCAACAGGGGACCGAACACTGAAGCTTTCTTT.

V and J are TRBV11-2 and TRBJ2-3; D remains ambiguous. Trimming removed 7 bases from V and 7 bases from J, with 21 bases in between. The CDR3 is made up of 15 amino acids. CDR1 is SGHAT, CDR2 FQNNGV, per germline. CDR3 DNA: TGTGCCAGCACCGCTGTCGTAAAGGGTTCGAATACGCAGTATTTT. Translation: CASTAVVKGSNTQYF.

V gene TRBV10-3 combines with J gene TRBJ2-7, with 9 bases aligning to TRBD1. The trim removed 6 bases at V and 5 bases at J, leaving 8 bases unmatched. Germline V gene data show CDR1 as ENHRY and CDR2 as SYGVKD. The CDR3 is made up of 14 amino acids. Here the CDR3 reads CAIRGGTGSDEQYF. The CDR3 DNA reads as TGTGCCATCAGGGGGGGGACAGGGAGCGACGAGCAGTACTTC.

This clone has a single count. The V call is TRBV7-9, the J call TRBJ2-3, with D perhaps TRBD2 (5 bases). The V gene's germline CDR1 is SEHNR and CDR2 FQNEAQ (reference sequence). This CDR3 is built from 13 residues. V was cut by 7 bases and J by 6 bases, with 14 bases left in between. The CDR3 nucleotides read TGTGCCAGCAACCCAGAGCGGTCTGATACGCAGTATTTT. It yields the protein CASNPERSDTQYF.

V usage is TRBV6-1 and J usage is TRBJ2-4; D may be TRBD2 (5 bases). V lost 3 bases to trimming and J lost 3 bases, with 21 bases between them. CDR3 size: 18 residues. The V gene's germline CDR1 is MNHNS and CDR2 SASEGT. CDR3 in amino acids: CASSDPRTEQRSKNIQYF. The CDR3 DNA is TGTGCCAGCAGTGACCCCCGGACTGAACAGCGGAGCAAAAACATTCAGTACTTC.

This clone is large. The chain joins TRBV18 to TRBJ2-1; TRBD1 or TRBD2 may be the D gene (5 bases each). Trimming took off 1 base at V and 7 bases at J, with 11 bases between the two ends. In germline, CDR1 is KGHSH, CDR2 LQKENI. The CDR3 is 14 amino acids. Here the CDR3 DNA reads TGTGCCAGCTCACCACTCGAGGGGTGGAATGAGCAGTTCTTC. Amino acid sequence: CASSPLEGWNEQFF.

The V call is TRBV9, the J call TRBJ2-2; possible D gene TRBD1, 5 bases. Deletions cut 2 bases from V and 4 bases from J, with 9 bases between. The CDR3 is made up of 14 amino acids. Germline-derived CDR1 and CDR2 are SGDLS and YYNGEE. The CDR3 is CASSVGRVTGELFF. As DNA, the CDR3 is TGTGCCAGCAGCGTGGGCAGGGTCACCGGGGAGCTGTTTTTT.

The V and J genes are TRBV7-8 and TRBJ1-5, with TRBD1 matching over 7 bases. Trimming at V came to 5 bases and at J to 6 bases, leaving 7 bases not matched to a gene. CDR1 and CDR2 from the germline V gene are SGHVS and FQNEAQ. The CDR3 consists of 14 residues. This chain's CDR3 is CASSPTGFSQPQHF. The CDR3 nucleotides are TGTGCCAGCAGCCCGACAGGGTTCAGTCAGCCCCAGCATTTT.

The CDR3 nucleotides read TGTGCCAGCAGTGATGACAGCGCCGGGGAGCTGTTTTTT. Its protein product is CASSDDSAGELFF. The J gene is TRBJ2-2, the V gene TRBV2, with D possibly matching TRBD1 (5 bases). Deletions cut 3 bases from V and 6 bases from J, with 8 bases between. CDR1 and CDR2 from the germline V gene are SNHLY and FYNNEI. This CDR3 contains 13 residues.

This chain's CDR3 is CASSEFESNSPLHF. The CDR3 DNA reads as TGTGCCAGCAGTGAATTTGAGTCGAATTCACCCCTCCACTTT. The chain combines TRBV25-1 with TRBJ1-6; D is unclear. The CDR3 loop spans 14 amino acids. V lost 1 base, J lost 7 bases, and 8 bases lay in between. The germline gives CDR1 MGHDK, CDR2 SYGVNS.

The chain is built from TRBV6-6 and TRBJ1-1; D not resolved. Trimming left V 6 bases short and J 7 bases short, with 6 bases between. The CDR3 covers 10 residues. Germline V gene sequence: CDR1 MNHNY, CDR2 SVGAGI (reference sequence). The CDR3 DNA follows: TGTGCCAGCAGAGGATTTGAAGCTTTCTTT. It codes for CASRGFEAFF.

This chain links TRBV6-5 with TRBJ2-2; the match to TRBD2 covers 7 bases. With 8 bases clipped from V and 11 bases from J, the junction kept 14 bases outside the gene matches. Germline V CDR1 and CDR2: MNHEY, SVGAGI. The CDR3 runs 14 residues. CDR3 bases: TGTGCCAGCCAAGGGACTACGCCCTCGGTAGAGCTGTTTTTT. Amino acid sequence: CASQGTTPSVELFF.

V gene TRBV27 combines with J gene TRBJ2-2; unclear D gene. Germline CDR1 reads MNHEY; CDR2 reads SMNVEV (reference sequence). V dropped 3 bases and J dropped 6 bases, with 5 bases sitting between them. The CDR3 length is 12 residues. CDR3 nucleotides: TGTGCCAGCAGTTTCTTTCCCGGGGAGCTGTTTTTT. Translating gives CASSFFPGELFF.

The rearrangement links TRBV4-2 to TRBJ2-1; 11 nucleotides align to TRBD2. The CDR3 is 14 residues long. Germline trimming cut 2 bases from V and 9 bases from J; bases unmatched to any gene: 3. Germline V gene data show CDR1 as LGHNA and CDR2 as YNFKEQ. The CDR3 DNA follows: TGTGCCAGCAGCCAAAAGACTAGCGGGATTGAGCAGTTCTTC. Protein: CASSQKTSGIEQFF.

CDR3 residues: CASSLDPAYTQYF. CDR3 coding DNA: TGTGCCAGCAGCTTGGATCCCGCCTATACGCAGTATTTT. This chain connects TRBV5-4 to TRBJ2-3, with D uncertain. Germline CDR1 SGHNT, CDR2 YYREEE (reference sequence). The CDR3 runs 13 residues. The V gene lost 0 bases and the J gene lost 7 bases, with 9 bases spanning the gap.

The V and J genes are TRBV10-3 and TRBJ2-1; 8 bases match TRBD1. This CDR3 has 14 residues. V lost 4 bases, J lost 9 bases, and 8 bases stayed unmatched. CDR1 is ENHRY and CDR2 is SYGVKD in the germline V gene. This chain's CDR3 is CAISVATGGSEQFF. The CDR3 region has the DNA TGTGCCATCAGTGTAGCCACAGGGGGGAGTGAGCAGTTCTTC.

This chain joins TRBV4-3 and TRBJ1-5; no clear D gene. The ends were cut back, 1 base at V and 3 bases at J, with 10 bases in the middle. The germline V gene has CDR1 LGHNA and CDR2 YSLEER. The CDR3 is made up of 15 amino acids. CDR3 residues: CASSQGSAYNQPQHF. The CDR3 DNA reads as TGCGCCAGCAGCCAAGGTTCCGCCTACAATCAGCCCCAGCATTTT.

This chain joins TRBV15 and TRBJ2-7, with D perhaps TRBD2 (5 bases). V lost 1 base to trimming and J lost 6 bases, with 19 bases between them. In germline, CDR1 is LNHNV, CDR2 YYDKDF (reference sequence). This CDR3 has 16 amino acids. CDR3 in DNA: TGTGCCACCAGCAGAGGAGTCGGGGTTACCCTCCTCGAGCAGTACTTC. Amino acid sequence: CATSRGVGVTLLEQYF.

The chain has TRBV11-2 and TRBJ2-1; D is perhaps TRBD1 (7 bases). This CDR3 spans 12 amino acids. CDR1 SGHAT and CDR2 FQNNGV come from the germline V gene. V dropped 2 bases and J dropped 9 bases, with 8 bases sitting between them. The CDR3, as DNA: TGTGCCAGCAGCTTACAGGGGGGTGAGCAGTTCTTC. Protein: CASSLQGGEQFF.

The chain links TRBV30 to TRBJ1-1; D call uncertain. The germline gives CDR1 GTSNPN, CDR2 SVGIG (reference sequence). V lost 2 bases to trimming and J lost 2 bases, with 9 bases between them. CDR3 size: 13 residues. The CDR3 loop reads CAWSSGPNTEAFF. The CDR3 bases are TGTGCCTGGAGTTCAGGACCCAACACTGAAGCTTTCTTT.